These T cell receptor beta chains were read from a single sample in a study of HIV-infected children after antiretroviral therapy interruption. TCRdb reprocessed the 3' RACE reads with MiXCR, giving one entry per CDR3 protein. Counted here are about 86,000 distinct CDR3 sequences, approximately 6.9% occurring once; the ten biggest clones make up 0.85% to 1.3%. The material sequenced was CD45RA+ CD4+ T cells from PBMCs, pooled from several time points, taken from a donor given antiretroviral therapy, either interrupted or continuous. The receptors stem from a pool of human donors with HIV. Both conserved end residues are part of each CDR3. D genes are given only for firm matches. Clone size is not always given. Where it is, it says once, few, many or a class for expanded clones.

d_call: .; j_call: TRBJ1-6; clone_size: many; v_call: TRBV12-3/TRBV12-4; cdr3_aa: CASTPNGGSPLHF; cdr3_nt: TGTGCCAGCACCCCAAACGGGGGTTCACCCCTCCACTTT
d_call: .; j_call: TRBJ2-7; clone_size: .; v_call: TRBV5-1; cdr3_aa: CASSRQASYEQYF; cdr3_nt: TGCGCCAGCAGTCGGCAGGCCTCCTACGAGCAGTACTTC
d_call: TRBD2; j_call: TRBJ2-3; clone_size: few; v_call: TRBV4-3; cdr3_aa: CASTKLLAGFTDTQYF; cdr3_nt: TGCGCCAGCACCAAATTACTAGCGGGGTTCACAGATACGCAGTATTTT
d_call: TRBD1; j_call: TRBJ1-1; clone_size: many; v_call: TRBV10-2; cdr3_aa: CASRWDRGGTEAFF; cdr3_nt: TGCGCCAGCAGGTGGGACAGGGGAGGCACTGAAGCTTTCTTT
d_call: .; j_call: TRBJ2-7; clone_size: .; v_call: TRBV4-2; cdr3_aa: CASSQVGSSYEQYF; cdr3_nt: TGTGCCAGCAGCCAAGTGGGGAGCTCCTACGAGCAGTACTTC
d_call: .; j_call: TRBJ1-1; clone_size: many; v_call: TRBV12-3/TRBV12-4; cdr3_aa: CASSPEGGLNTEAFF; cdr3_nt: TGTGCCAGCAGTCCCGAGGGGGGGTTGAACACTGAAGCTTTCTTT
d_call: .; j_call: TRBJ1-5; clone_size: many; v_call: TRBV19; cdr3_aa: CASSIRLYSNQPQHF; cdr3_nt: TGTGCCAGTAGCATCCGCCTCTATAGCAATCAGCCCCAGCATTTT
d_call: .; j_call: TRBJ2-5; clone_size: many; v_call: TRBV20-1; cdr3_aa: CSARDLGETQYF; cdr3_nt: TGCAGTGCTAGAGATCTCGGAGAGACCCAGTACTTC
d_call: TRBD1; j_call: TRBJ1-1; clone_size: many; v_call: TRBV29-1; cdr3_aa: CSAGTGRNTEAFF; cdr3_nt: TGCAGCGCCGGGACAGGGCGGAACACTGAAGCTTTCTTT
d_call: .; j_call: TRBJ1-1; clone_size: many; v_call: TRBV24-1; cdr3_aa: CATQQGNTEAFF; cdr3_nt: TGTGCCACCCAACAGGGGAACACTGAAGCTTTCTTT
d_call: TRBD1; j_call: TRBJ1-6; clone_size: many; v_call: TRBV18; cdr3_aa: CASSALDRADSPLHF; cdr3_nt: TGTGCCAGCTCAGCTCTGGACAGGGCCGATTCACCCCTCCACTTT
d_call: .; j_call: TRBJ2-3; clone_size: many; v_call: TRBV7-2; cdr3_aa: CASSFSRGTDTQYF; cdr3_nt: TGTGCCAGCAGCTTCTCTAGGGGGACAGATACGCAGTATTTT
d_call: .; j_call: TRBJ2-3; clone_size: many; v_call: TRBV30; cdr3_aa: CASRGAADTQYF; cdr3_nt: TGTGCCTCCCGGGGGGCCGCAGATACGCAGTATTTT
d_call: .; j_call: TRBJ2-1; clone_size: many; v_call: TRBV5-1; cdr3_aa: CASSFPDIYNEQFF; cdr3_nt: TGCGCCAGCAGCTTCCCCGACATTTACAATGAGCAGTTCTTC
d_call: .; j_call: TRBJ1-6; clone_size: .; v_call: TRBV19; cdr3_aa: CASSETQLSPLHF; cdr3_nt: TGTGCCAGTAGCGAGACCCAACTTTCACCCCTCCACTTT
d_call: .; j_call: TRBJ2-2; clone_size: many; v_call: TRBV3-1; cdr3_aa: CASSQAVAMNTGELFF; cdr3_nt: TGTGCCAGCAGCCAAGCGGTAGCGATGAACACCGGGGAGCTGTTTTTT
d_call: .; j_call: TRBJ2-3; clone_size: few; v_call: TRBV10-3; cdr3_aa: CAISDRASIVDTQYF; cdr3_nt: TGTGCCATCAGTGACAGGGCGAGTATTGTAGATACGCAGTATTTT
d_call: TRBD1; j_call: TRBJ1-3; clone_size: .; v_call: TRBV18; cdr3_aa: CASSRTTGQTGNTIYF; cdr3_nt: TGTGCCAGCTCACGAACGACAGGGCAAACTGGAAACACCATATATTTT
d_call: TRBD2; j_call: TRBJ2-3; clone_size: few; v_call: TRBV6-2/TRBV6-3; cdr3_aa: CASSYDRGVTDTQYF; cdr3_nt: TGTGCCAGCAGTTACGACCGGGGGGTCACAGATACGCAGTATTTT
d_call: .; j_call: TRBJ2-1; clone_size: many; v_call: TRBV20-1; cdr3_aa: CSASPADRLVKEQFF; cdr3_nt: TGCAGTGCTAGTCCGGCAGACAGACTAGTTAAGGAGCAGTTCTTC
d_call: TRBD2; j_call: TRBJ2-7; clone_size: few; v_call: TRBV7-9; cdr3_aa: CASSISGSYEQYF; cdr3_nt: TGTGCCAGCAGCATAAGCGGGAGTTACGAGCAGTACTTC
d_call: .; j_call: TRBJ1-5; clone_size: few; v_call: TRBV10-2; cdr3_aa: CASSELVQGNQPQHF; cdr3_nt: TGCGCCAGCAGTGAATTGGTACAGGGCAATCAGCCCCAGCATTTT
d_call: TRBD1; j_call: TRBJ2-6; clone_size: many; v_call: TRBV3-1; cdr3_aa: CASSQDRDRGSSGANVLTF; cdr3_nt: TGTGCCAGCAGCCAAGATCGGGACAGGGGGAGCTCTGGGGCCAACGTCCTGACTTTC
d_call: .; j_call: TRBJ1-3; clone_size: few; v_call: TRBV7-9; cdr3_aa: CASRRSHAGDSGNTIYF; cdr3_nt: TGTGCCAGCAGGCGTAGTCATGCAGGGGACTCTGGAAACACCATATATTTT
d_call: .; j_call: TRBJ1-2; clone_size: few; v_call: TRBV27; cdr3_aa: CASSSSGEGYTF; cdr3_nt: TGTGCCAGCAGTTCGAGCGGAGAAGGCTACACCTTC
d_call: TRBD2; j_call: TRBJ2-2; clone_size: many; v_call: TRBV6-2/TRBV6-3; cdr3_aa: CASSFLAGAFLNTGELFF; cdr3_nt: TGTGCCAGCAGTTTTCTAGCGGGAGCGTTCCTGAACACCGGGGAGCTGTTTTTT
d_call: .; j_call: TRBJ1-2; clone_size: many; v_call: TRBV21-1; cdr3_aa: CASSKALLGINYGYTF; cdr3_nt: TGTGCCAGCAGCAAAGCTCTTCTGGGAATAAACTATGGCTACACCTTC
d_call: TRBD2; j_call: TRBJ2-3; clone_size: many; v_call: TRBV18; cdr3_aa: CASSDKTSRYGTDTQYF; cdr3_nt: TGTGCCAGCTCAGACAAGACTAGCCGCTACGGCACAGATACGCAGTATTTT
d_call: .; j_call: TRBJ1-5; clone_size: few; v_call: TRBV4-2; cdr3_aa: CASSQDRQLDSNQPQHF; cdr3_nt: TGTGCCAGCAGCCAAGATCGGCAGCTCGATAGCAATCAGCCCCAGCATTTT
d_call: TRBD1; j_call: TRBJ2-1; clone_size: many; v_call: TRBV7-3; cdr3_aa: CASSLGQGASYNEQFF; cdr3_nt: TGTGCCAGCAGCTTAGGACAGGGGGCTTCCTACAATGAGCAGTTCTTC
d_call: TRBD2; j_call: TRBJ2-2; clone_size: many; v_call: TRBV10-1; cdr3_aa: CASSKVAGATNTGELFF; cdr3_nt: TGCGCCAGCAGCAAAGTAGCGGGGGCTACGAACACCGGGGAGCTGTTTTTT
d_call: TRBD1; j_call: TRBJ2-7; clone_size: .; v_call: TRBV28; cdr3_aa: CASSLPRGRDRDSYEQYF; cdr3_nt: TGTGCCAGCAGTTTACCGCGGGGGAGGGACAGGGACTCCTACGAGCAGTACTTC
d_call: TRBD1; j_call: TRBJ2-5; clone_size: many; v_call: TRBV10-3; cdr3_aa: CAISHRGPKETQYF; cdr3_nt: TGTGCCATCAGTCACAGGGGGCCGAAAGAGACCCAGTACTTC
d_call: TRBD2; j_call: TRBJ2-7; clone_size: many; v_call: TRBV14; cdr3_aa: CASSQDRASGLTYEQYF; cdr3_nt: TGTGCCAGCAGCCAAGATCGGGCTAGCGGGTTAACCTACGAGCAGTACTTC
d_call: TRBD2; j_call: TRBJ2-1; clone_size: .; v_call: TRBV20-1; cdr3_aa: CSATRDGGGAVYNEQFF; cdr3_nt: TGCAGTGCTACCAGAGACGGCGGGGGGGCCGTTTACAATGAGCAGTTCTTC
d_call: .; j_call: TRBJ2-7; clone_size: many; v_call: TRBV7-2; cdr3_aa: CASSLAITGYEQYF; cdr3_nt: TGTGCCAGCAGCTTAGCGATTACAGGATACGAGCAGTACTTC